This TCR beta chain was captured by sequencing in a study of STAT5B mutations in CD4+ large granular lymphocyte leukemia (dated by TCRdb to 2021 to 2024). About the study as a whole: Among the healthy controls, the CDR3 'QG' motif was associated with a particular HLA allele. The study compared the TCRbeta repertoires of patients with CD4+ T-cell large granular lymphocyte leukemia against the TCRbeta repertoires of healthy blood donors. Flow cytometry on FACSCanto II or FACSVerse showed that the purified fractions were more than 95% pure among lymphocytes. Paper-wide results and their limitations: Enrichment of TRBV06-family usage was observed among the top patient clones (8/27) relative to healthy controls (2/35). Greater clonality appeared to be present in CD4-sorted patient repertoires than in healthy CD4+ repertoires, and the difference was retained after the putative leukemic clones were removed. The main leukemic clonotypes were found to be private to each patient, although about a quarter of the main leukemic clonotypes were detected at low frequency in the non-leukemic repertoires of other patients. The data were not HLA-matched, and the relatively small sample size could explain the higher clonality seen in CD4+ compared with CD8+ T-LGLL.

The healthy controls were a few dozen blood donors, and the buffy coats of these donors were supplied by the Finnish Red Cross blood service. All TCR-sequenced material derived from peripheral blood: patient blood samples and healthy donor buffy coats. Ficoll-Hypaque gradient centrifugation was used to isolate peripheral blood mononuclear cells. CD4+ cells were purified magnetically from the buffy coats of healthy controls. The Gentra Puregene Cell and Tissue kit was used to extract genomic DNA, and a Qubit 2.0 fluorometer was used to measure the amount of genomic DNA. Worth noting for this clone: It lacks a known antigen. Qualities for individual bases were not recorded, and no much larger clone is one base off.

The immunoSEQ assay at survey resolution was applied to genomic DNA for sequencing of TCRbeta rearrangements. Under the source paper's analysis protocol: In the TCR sequencing data, the lowest productive clonotype frequency that could be detected was 2.59 x 10-5. Analyses included only productive TCRbeta rearrangements, meaning complete and in-frame sequences. Sample clonality was computed as Simpson clonality in the immunoSEQ Analyzer version 3.0. Based on frequency, clones were grouped as very rare, small, medium, large (1-20%) or hyperexpanded (>20%). Generation probabilities were estimated with OLGA 1.2.3, V-gene circos plots were generated with VDJtools, specificities were searched for in VDJdb, and CDR3 motifs were identified with GLIPH. TCRdb mirrors the immuneACCESS table, restricted to in-frame sequences. Some clones are absent from its copies; in checked studies, under half trace to an unresolved V gene, and the reason for the others is unknown. V and J calls and clone size come straight from that table; D and trimming were deduced from the DNA. In this sample the table shows around 21,000 clones, approximately 75% of which occur a single time. 4% of the sample lies in the top ten.

The germline V gene (reference sequence) yields GTSNPN for CDR1 and SVGIG for CDR2. Measured from the cysteine to the phenylalanine, the CDR3 is 14 residues long. Only the CDR3 region is kept as DNA, spanning 42 bases read in frame from base 1. Germline trimming: 7 bases from V, 4 bases from J; junction bases outside gene matches: 6. The V gene is TRBV30 and the J gene is TRBJ2-3; TRBD2 aligns with 12 central bases. Sequenced input: CD4+ T cells from blood buffy coats. The receptor was isolated from a human donor in good health. DNA sequence: TGTGCCTCCCGACTAGCGGGAGTTGCAGATACGCAGTATTTT. Translated, it reads CASRLAGVADTQYF.